The 13 T cell receptor beta chains in this list originate from one sample, sequenced in a study of shared clonotypes between healthy human individuals. Naive CD8 cells comprised CD45RO-negative, CCR7-positively selected cells, excluding terminally differentiated effector memory CD45RA+ cells. Data came from immunoSEQ multiplex PCR; TCRdb stores just in-frame clones and leaves some out. The table has over 750,000 clones, 96% seen once. Sequenced: naive CD8+ T cells sorted from blood. The receptors were sampled from a man younger than 40 in good health.

The chain carries TRBV11-2 and TRBJ1-2, with a weak D call TRBD1 (5 bases). Deletions cut 6 bases from V and 2 bases from J, with 22 bases between. The length of the CDR3 is 17 residues. Germline CDR1 and CDR2: SGHAT and FQNNGV. The DNA for the CDR3 is TGTGCCAGCAGTTTCATAAGAATGACAGACAGCAACTATGGCTACACCTTC. Protein sequence: CASSFIRMTDSNYGYTF.

The chain links TRBV28 to TRBJ2-7; D uncertain. The germline V gene has CDR1 MDHEN and CDR2 SYDVKM. There are 14 residues in the CDR3. V lost 6 bases to trimming and J lost 7 bases, with 19 bases between them. CDR3 in DNA: TGTGCCAGCAGCCTGGATAGTTCCTTATGGGAGCAGTACTTC. Translating gives CASSLDSSLWEQYF.

This chain uses TRBV6-6 with TRBJ2-7, with 8 positions matching TRBD1. V lost 5 bases to trimming and J lost 3 bases; unmatched junction nucleotides: 3. The CDR3 contains 13 residues. Germline-derived CDR1 and CDR2 are MNHNY and SVGAGI (reference sequence). CDR3 in amino acids: CASSAGTGYEQYF. As DNA, the CDR3 is TGTGCCAGCAGTGCCGGGACAGGCTACGAGCAGTACTTC.

Regarding this clone: Additional DNA sequences in this sample encode the identical CDR3. The chain joins TRBV9 to TRBJ1-1; D call uncertain. CDR1 SGDLS and CDR2 YYNGEE come from the germline V gene. This CDR3 has 14 residues. V gave up 0 bases and J gave up 1 base, with 7 bases separating them. As DNA, the CDR3 is TGTGCCAGCAGCGTAGAGGGCGGGAACACTGAAGCTTTCTTT. Translating it yields CASSVEGGNTEAFF. Full variable domain (remainder filled in from reference TRBV9 and TRBJ1-1): DSGVTQTPKHLITATGQRVTLRCSPRSGDLSVYWYQQSLDQGLQFLIQYYNGEERAKGNILERFSAQQFPDLHSELNLSSLELGDSALYFCASSVEGGNTEAFFGQGTRLTVV.

V gene TRBV7-9 combines with J gene TRBJ2-7; a possible D gene is TRBD1 (5 bases). Germline lookup yields CDR1 SEHNR and CDR2 FQNEAQ (reference sequence). The ends were cut back, 1 base at V and 0 bases at J, with 10 bases in the middle. The CDR3 is 15 residues long. The CDR3 spells CASSLVTGLSYEQYF. CDR3 nucleotide sequence: TGTGCCAGCAGCTTAGTCACAGGTCTCTCCTACGAGCAGTACTTC.

In DNA, the CDR3 is TGCGCCAGCAGCCAAGTCCCCTTGGCAACTAGCGGGAGAAACAATGAGCAGTTCTTC. The encoded protein is CASSQVPLATSGRNNEQFF. The chain is built from TRBV4-3 and TRBJ2-1; 11 positions agree with TRBD2. The CDR3 runs 19 residues. V shed 1 base, J shed 5 bases, and the junction held 13 bases outside the gene matches. Germline V gene lookup returns CDR1 LGHNA and CDR2 YSLEER.

V gene TRBV19 combines with J gene TRBJ1-4, with D possibly TRBD1 on 6 matching bases. The CDR3 has 18 residues. CDR1 and CDR2 (germline): LNHDA, SQIVND (reference sequence). Trimming cost V 7 bases and J 0 bases, with 21 bases left between them. CDR3 sequence (DNA): TGTGCCAGTAAACTACGGGACACGGCTGGAGCAACTAATGAAAAACTGTTTTTT. Translated, it gives CASKLRDTAGATNEKLFF.

The rearrangement joins TRBV7-9 to TRBJ2-7; D is unclear. Trimming took 2 bases from V and 2 from J, leaving 7 bases between them. Germline CDR1 SEHNR, CDR2 FQNEAQ (reference sequence). CDR3 length: 13 residues. The CDR3 sequence: CASSLTRPYEQYF. For the CDR3, the DNA is TGTGCCAGCAGCTTAACACGGCCCTACGAGCAGTACTTC.

The count of this clone is one. J is TRBJ2-7 and V is TRBV27, with TRBD1 matching over 7 bases. Germline V lookup: CDR1 MNHEY, CDR2 SMNVEV (reference sequence). The CDR3 consists of 17 residues. The trim removed 0 bases at V and 4 bases at J, leaving 12 bases unmatched. This CDR3 is CASSLSSFRTGLYEQYF. The CDR3 DNA follows: TGTGCCAGCAGTTTATCTTCTTTTAGGACAGGCCTGTACGAGCAGTACTTC.

The V gene is TRBV6-5, the J gene TRBJ1-2; 10 nucleotides agree with TRBD1. This CDR3 has 14 residues. The germline V gene has CDR1 MNHEY and CDR2 SVGAGI. V lost 7 bases to trimming and J lost 8 bases; unmatched junction nucleotides: 10. CDR3 protein: CASTQGQGMDGYTF. CDR3 nucleotides: TGTGCCAGCACCCAGGGACAGGGGATGGACGGCTACACCTTC.

As to this clone: In the same sample, other DNA sequences code for this CDR3. The gene calls are TRBV27 and TRBJ1-2; no clear D gene. The CDR3 length is 14 residues. Germline V gene sequence: CDR1 MNHEY, CDR2 SMNVEV (reference sequence). Trimming took 4 bases from V and 2 from J, leaving 11 bases between them. CDR3 sequence reads: CASSSGLLNYGYTF. CDR3 sequence (DNA): TGTGCCAGCAGTTCAGGACTGTTAAACTATGGCTACACCTTC.

The gene calls are TRBV10-1 and TRBJ2-7, with 15 bases fitting TRBD2. Germline lookup yields CDR1 WNHNN and CDR2 SYGVQD (reference sequence). The CDR3 is 16 amino acids. The trim removed 2 bases at V and 3 bases at J, leaving 2 bases unmatched. The CDR3 DNA is TGCGCCAGCAGTGAGGGGGGACTAGCGGGAGGCTACGAGCAGTACTTC. Protein product: CASSEGGLAGGYEQYF.

V is TRBV9 and J is TRBJ2-3; 8 bases are a match to TRBD2. Germline loops: CDR1 SGDLS, CDR2 YYNGEE. The CDR3 loop spans 14 amino acids. V lost 7 bases, J lost 6 bases, and 10 bases stayed unmatched. CDR3 region: CASGSVGRADTQYF. The CDR3 nucleotides read TGTGCCAGCGGGTCTGTCGGGAGGGCGGATACGCAGTATTTT. The full variable domain, completed using reference TRBV9 and TRBJ2-3, is DSGVTQTPKHLITATGQRVTLRCSPRSGDLSVYWYQQSLDQGLQFLIQYYNGEERAKGNILERFSAQQFPDLHSELNLSSLELGDSALYFCASGSVGRADTQYFGPGTRLTVL.